The source of this TCR beta chain is a study of blood T cell repertoires in COVID-19. Study-level information: Samples came from the United States, Italy and Spain, spanning acute and convalescent COVID-19.

Patients from Seattle were sampled longitudinally, starting during active infection. Measured with immunoSEQ multiplex PCR; TCRdb has only the in-frame clones, and not every one. Of 150,000 or so clones detected, 85% to 90% appear once; the ten largest clones hold around an eighth. The CDR3 consists of 17 residues. The V segment lost 5 bases and the J segment 5 bases; nucleotides outside the gene matches: 17. Germline CDR1 is MNHEY and CDR2 is SMNVEV (reference sequence). The receptor was derived from a man younger than 35 with COVID-19, enrolled during active disease. The sample was peripheral blood. V usage is TRBV27 and J usage is TRBJ1-2; TRBD1 matches 7 bases. DNA of the CDR3: TGTGCCAGCAGTCCATCGACAGGGACCCTCACGCTGTATGGCTACACCTTC. Translated: CASSPSTGTLTLYGYTF.